The 25 T cell receptor beta chains listed next were all sequenced from one sample in a study of CD8+ T cells in alopecia areata. The authors extracted RNA and reverse transcribed it into cDNA as the sequencing template. Libraries were prepared by immunoSEQ multiplex PCR; TCRdb keeps only in-frame clonotypes and omits some of them. The sample yields some 120,000 clones, 47% seen once. The sequencing input was NKG2D-low CD8+ T cells sorted from blood. All receptors come from a human donor with alopecia areata.

This clone was counted only a few times. The CDR3 DNA reads TGTGCCAGCAGTGGGGCTCAAGAGACCCAGTACTTC. Its translation: CASSGAQETQYF. This chain links TRBV2 with TRBJ2-5; D unclear. The CDR3 consists of 12 residues. Trimming cost V 4 bases and J 2 bases, with 5 bases left between them. The germline gives CDR1 SNHLY, CDR2 FYNNEI.

V and J are TRBV18 and TRBJ2-3; D is undetermined. The V gene's germline CDR1 is KGHSH and CDR2 LQKENI. The length of the CDR3 is 15 residues. V lost 4 bases and J 3 bases, leaving 14 bases between the germline ends. The CDR3 is CASSLFQWATDTQYF. Here the CDR3 DNA reads TGTGCCAGCTCACTCTTCCAATGGGCGACAGATACGCAGTATTTT. The full variable domain, rest sourced from reference TRBV18 and TRBJ2-3, is NAGVMQNPRHLVRRRGQEARLRCSPMKGHSHVYWYRQLPEEGLKFMVYLQKENIIDESGMPKERFSAEFPKEGPSILRIQQVVRGDSAAYFCASSLFQWATDTQYFGPGTRLTVL.

The chain uses TRBV29-1 and TRBJ2-2; D may be TRBD2 (6 bases). Germline CDR1 is SQVTM and CDR2 is ANQGSEA. This CDR3 contains 14 residues. V gave up 5 bases and J gave up 4 bases, with 14 bases separating them. The chain's CDR3 is CSVPSGETTGELFF. The DNA for the CDR3 is TGCAGCGTTCCTTCGGGGGAGACCACCGGGGAGCTGTTTTTT.

V usage is TRBV7-6 and J usage is TRBJ2-5; D perhaps matches TRBD1 (5 bases). CDR1 and CDR2 from the germline V gene are SGHVS and FNYEAQ. The V gene lost 5 bases and the J gene lost 5 bases, with 12 bases spanning the gap. There are 13 residues in the CDR3. For the CDR3, the DNA is TGTGCCAGCAGCCCACCCAGGGTGGAGACCCAGTACTTC. Translating gives CASSPPRVETQYF.

V is TRBV29-1 and J is TRBJ2-1; D is perhaps TRBD1 (6 bases). The V end lost 7 bases, the J end lost 8 bases, and 15 bases lay between the germline ends. CDR1 and CDR2 (germline): SQVTM, ANQGSEA. This CDR3 region has 12 residues. CDR3 protein: CSASGTIYEQFF. CDR3 nucleotide sequence: TGCAGCGCGTCCGGGACAATCTATGAGCAGTTCTTC.

The chain employs TRBV5-1 and TRBJ2-1; TRBD2 is a possible D gene (5 bases). Per the germline V gene, CDR1 is SGHRS and CDR2 is YFSETQ. The CDR3 extends over 13 amino acids. Trimming removed 2 bases at V and 9 bases at J, with 12 bases between. The CDR3 bases are TGCGCCAGCAGCTTACCCGGGGTGGGTGAGCAGTTCTTC. It yields the protein CASSLPGVGEQFF.

This clone was counted only a few times. The chain joins TRBV6-4 to TRBJ2-1; the D gene is possibly TRBD2 (5 bases). V lost 5 bases and J 7 bases, leaving 15 bases between the germline ends. The CDR3 sequence is 14 residues long. CDR1 is MRHNA and CDR2 is SNTAGT in the germline V gene. The CDR3 spells CASSSGVSGNEQFF. DNA of the CDR3: TGTGCCAGCAGTTCTGGGGTCTCGGGAAATGAGCAGTTCTTC.

The rearrangement joins TRBV7-9 to TRBJ2-5, with D perhaps TRBD2 (5 bases). This CDR3 has 16 residues. Germline assignment: CDR1 SEHNR and CDR2 FQNEAQ (reference sequence). Trimming shortened V by 5 bases and J by 2 bases, and 18 bases separated the two germline ends. CDR3 sequence reads: CASSRRAHTGQETQYF. CDR3 DNA: TGTGCCAGCAGCCGTCGGGCCCACACGGGACAAGAGACCCAGTACTTC.

The chain carries TRBV29-1 and TRBJ2-5; perhaps TRBD1 as D (6 bases). CDR3 length: 14 residues. Germline assignment: CDR1 SQVTM and CDR2 ANQGSEA. V was clipped by 4 bases and J by 1 base, with 13 bases between them. As DNA, the CDR3 is TGCAGCGTTGTTAACAGGGACGCCCAAGAGACCCAGTACTTC. It specifies CSVVNRDAQETQYF.

V usage is TRBV29-1 and J usage is TRBJ2-7; D is possibly TRBD1 (6 bases). This CDR3 has 14 residues. Trimming shortened V by 6 bases and J by 2 bases, and 17 bases separated the two germline ends. Germline values: CDR1 SQVTM, CDR2 ANQGSEA. The CDR3 reads CSVVTGQKTYEQYF. The CDR3 DNA is TGCAGCGTAGTAACAGGGCAGAAGACCTACGAGCAGTACTTC.

The chain combines TRBV5-1 with TRBJ2-7; weak D call: TRBD2 (5 bases). The V end was cut by 4 bases, the J end by 4 bases, with 15 bases between. From germline, CDR1 is SGHRS and CDR2 YFSETQ. The CDR3 is 14 amino acids. CDR3 bases: TGCGCCAGCAGCGGCGGGCCGAAGAGGTACGAGCAGTACTTC. The encoded protein is CASSGGPKRYEQYF.

The J gene is TRBJ1-1, the V gene TRBV10-3; no clear D. Germline-derived CDR1 and CDR2 are ENHRY and SYGVKD. The V gene lost 6 bases and the J gene lost 1 base, with 15 bases spanning the gap. This CDR3 contains 15 residues. In DNA form, the CDR3 reads TGTGCCATCAGGGAACGATACGGGGAGAACACTGAAGCTTTCTTT. Residues: CAIRERYGENTEAFF.

The genes are TRBV29-1 and TRBJ2-7; tentatively, D is TRBD1 or TRBD2 (5 bases each). The V end lost 5 bases, the J end lost 1 base, and 12 bases lay between the germline ends. CDR1 is SQVTM and CDR2 is ANQGSEA in the germline V gene. This CDR3 comprises 13 residues. Written as DNA, the CDR3 is TGCAGCGTTCGGTCGGGACGATCCTACGAGCAGTACTTC. Translating gives CSVRSGRSYEQYF.

This clone was seen a handful of times. V usage is TRBV21-1 and J usage is TRBJ1-2. TRBV21-1 is a pseudogene. The CDR3 has 11 residues. The CDR3 here is CASSREHGYTF. The CDR3 nucleotides are TGTGCCAGCAGCAGGGAACATGGCTACACCTTC.

The rearrangement joins TRBV6-5 to TRBJ2-1; 11 nucleotides align to TRBD1. J gave up 12 bases and V 6 bases, and 10 bases lay outside the gene matches. Germline-derived CDR1 and CDR2 are MNHEY and SVGAGI. The CDR3 length is 14 residues. The CDR3 spells CASRLGQGAKGQFF. The DNA for the CDR3 is TGTGCCAGCAGACTTGGACAGGGGGCGAAGGGGCAGTTCTTC.

The chain recombines TRBV4-2 with TRBJ2-7; either TRBD1 or TRBD2 may supply D (5 bases each). Trimming took 4 bases from V and 4 from J, leaving 11 bases between them. Germline CDR1 and CDR2: LGHNA and YNFKEQ. This CDR3 has 13 residues. The CDR3 DNA sequence: TGTGCCAGCAGCCCGGGGCAGGAGTACGAGCAGTACTTC. This sequence encodes CASSPGQEYEQYF.

The J gene is TRBJ2-7, the V gene TRBV27, with D unresolved. This CDR3 region has 12 residues. Germline lookup yields CDR1 MNHEY and CDR2 SMNVEV (reference sequence). V lost 6 bases to trimming and J lost 2 bases, with 8 bases between them. The CDR3 loop is CASSGSAYEQYF. CDR3 DNA: TGTGCCAGCAGCGGGTCGGCCTACGAGCAGTACTTC.

The gene calls are TRBV29-1 and TRBJ2-3; a possible D gene is TRBD1 (6 bases). This CDR3 comprises 11 residues. Germline values: CDR1 SQVTM, CDR2 ANQGSEA. V lost 6 bases to trimming and J lost 8 bases, with 12 bases between them. In DNA form, the CDR3 reads TGCAGCGTCTACAGGGAATCTACGCAGTATTTT. Its protein product is CSVYRESTQYF.

This clone was detected a few times. The J gene is TRBJ2-1, the V gene TRBV28; 7 nucleotides align to TRBD2. The CDR3 length is 16 residues. With V trimmed by 5 bases and J by 7 bases, 14 bases remained unmatched. Germline V gene lookup returns CDR1 MDHEN and CDR2 SYDVKM. The CDR3 loop is CASSPIDIGRFNEQFF. CDR3 sequence (DNA): TGTGCCAGCAGTCCCATCGACATCGGGAGGTTTAATGAGCAGTTCTTC.

The table lists this clone with a few counts. V is TRBV14 and J is TRBJ2-5, with D possibly being TRBD1 (5 bases). CDR3 length: 13 residues. V lost 5 bases and J 5 bases, leaving 12 bases between the germline ends. From germline, CDR1 is SGHDN and CDR2 FVKESK. This CDR3 reads CASSRGSLETQYF. The DNA for the CDR3 is TGTGCCAGCAGCAGGGGCTCTTTGGAGACCCAGTACTTC. Based on the CDR3 plus reference TRBV14 and TRBJ2-5, the full variable domain is EAGVTQFPSHSVIEKGQTVTLRCDPISGHDNLYWYRRVMGKEIKFLLHFVKESKQDESGMPNNRFLAERTGGTYSTLKVQPAELEDSGVYFCASSRGSLETQYFGPGTRLLVL.

The CDR3 region has the DNA TGTGCCAGCAGTTCGGGACAGGGTTATGGCTACACCTTC. Protein: CASSSGQGYGYTF. The chain is built from TRBV27 and TRBJ1-2, with TRBD1 matching 9 bases. This CDR3 region has 13 residues. Trimming at V came to 4 bases and at J to 5 bases, leaving 2 bases not matched to a gene. Germline CDR1 MNHEY, CDR2 SMNVEV (reference sequence).

The rearrangement joins TRBV7-7 to TRBJ2-7; D remains ambiguous. Germline V lookup: CDR1 SSHAT, CDR2 FNYEAQ (reference sequence). V was trimmed by 1 base and J by 6 bases, leaving 10 bases between them. The CDR3 has 13 amino acids. CDR3 nucleotides: TGTGCCAGCAGCTTAGGAGCGTCGACCGAGCAGTACTTC. This codes for CASSLGASTEQYF.

This chain connects TRBV23-1 to TRBJ1-1; D is unresolved. TRBV23-1 is assigned to the ORF class and has an uncertain function. V was clipped by 5 bases and J by 6 bases, with 19 bases between them. The CDR3 has 15 residues. Written as DNA, the CDR3 is TGCGCCAGCAGTTCGGAGGAGGAGGGTAGCCCTGAAGCTTTCTTT. It is translated as CASSSEEEGSPEAFF.

The genes are TRBV2 and TRBJ2-7; TRBD1 matches at 7 bases. Trimming took 10 bases from V and 1 from J; bases not matched to a gene: 13. CDR3 length: 15 residues. Per the germline V gene, CDR1 is SNHLY and CDR2 is FYNNEI. The CDR3 region has the DNA TGTGCCACACTTAACCACCGGGACAGTTCCTACGAGCAGTACTTC. The encoded protein is CATLNHRDSSYEQYF. Variable domain in full (rest from reference TRBV2 and TRBJ2-7): EPEVTQTPSHQVTQMGQEVILRCVPISNHLYFYWYRQILGQKVEFLVSFYNNEISEKSEIFDDQFSVERPDGSNFTLKIRSTKLEDSAMYFCATLNHRDSSYEQYFGPGTRLTVT.

J is TRBJ2-7 and V is TRBV9; 9 bases line up with TRBD2. V trimming: 0 bases; J trimming: 1 base; junction bases outside the gene matches: 5. The length of the CDR3 is 16 residues. Germline V gives CDR1 SGDLS, CDR2 YYNGEE. CDR3 protein: CASSVGSSGASYEQYF. CDR3 nucleotides: TGTGCCAGCAGCGTAGGTTCTAGCGGGGCTTCCTACGAGCAGTACTTC. Filled out from reference TRBV9 and TRBJ2-7, the complete variable domain reads DSGVTQTPKHLITATGQRVTLRCSPRSGDLSVYWYQQSLDQGLQFLIQYYNGEERAKGNILERFSAQQFPDLHSELNLSSLELGDSALYFCASSVGSSGASYEQYFGPGTRLTVT.